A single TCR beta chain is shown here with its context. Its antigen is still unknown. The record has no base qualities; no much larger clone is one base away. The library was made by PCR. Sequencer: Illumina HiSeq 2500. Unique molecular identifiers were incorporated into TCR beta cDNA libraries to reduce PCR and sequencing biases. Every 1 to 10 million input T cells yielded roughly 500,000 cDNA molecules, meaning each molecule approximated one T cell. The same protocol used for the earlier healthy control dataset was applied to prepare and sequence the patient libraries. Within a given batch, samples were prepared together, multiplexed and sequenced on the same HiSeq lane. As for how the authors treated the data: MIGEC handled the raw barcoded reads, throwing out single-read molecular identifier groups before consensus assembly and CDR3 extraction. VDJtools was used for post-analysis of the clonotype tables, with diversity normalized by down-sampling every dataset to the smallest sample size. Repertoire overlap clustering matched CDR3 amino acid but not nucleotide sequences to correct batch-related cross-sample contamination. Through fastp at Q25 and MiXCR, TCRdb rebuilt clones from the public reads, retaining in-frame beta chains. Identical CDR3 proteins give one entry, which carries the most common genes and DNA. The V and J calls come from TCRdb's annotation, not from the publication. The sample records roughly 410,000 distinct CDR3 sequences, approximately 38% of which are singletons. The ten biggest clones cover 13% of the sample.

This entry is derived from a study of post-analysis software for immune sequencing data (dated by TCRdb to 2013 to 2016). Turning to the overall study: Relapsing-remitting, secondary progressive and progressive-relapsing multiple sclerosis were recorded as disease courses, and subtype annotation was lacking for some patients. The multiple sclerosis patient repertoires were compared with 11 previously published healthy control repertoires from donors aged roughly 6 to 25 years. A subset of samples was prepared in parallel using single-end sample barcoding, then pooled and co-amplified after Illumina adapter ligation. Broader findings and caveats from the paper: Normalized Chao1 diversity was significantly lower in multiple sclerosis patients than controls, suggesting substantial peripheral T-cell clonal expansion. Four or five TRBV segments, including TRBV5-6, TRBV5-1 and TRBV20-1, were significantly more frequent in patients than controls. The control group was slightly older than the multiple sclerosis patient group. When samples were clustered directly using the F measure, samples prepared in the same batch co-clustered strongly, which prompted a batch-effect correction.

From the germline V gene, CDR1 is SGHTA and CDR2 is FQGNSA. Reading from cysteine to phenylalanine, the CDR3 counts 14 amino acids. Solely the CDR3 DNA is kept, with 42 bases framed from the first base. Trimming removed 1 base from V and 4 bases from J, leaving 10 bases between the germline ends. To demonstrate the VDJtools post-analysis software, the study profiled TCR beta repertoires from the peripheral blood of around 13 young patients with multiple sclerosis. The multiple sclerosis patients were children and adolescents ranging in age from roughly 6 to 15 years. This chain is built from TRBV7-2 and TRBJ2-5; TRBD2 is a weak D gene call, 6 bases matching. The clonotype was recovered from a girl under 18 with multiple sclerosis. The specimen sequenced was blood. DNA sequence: TGTGCCAGCAGCTTAGAACGGGGAGGAGAGACCCAGTACTTC. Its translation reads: CASSLERGGETQYF. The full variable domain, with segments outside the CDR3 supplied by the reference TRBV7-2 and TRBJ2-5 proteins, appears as GAGVSQSPSNKVTEKGKDVELRCDPISGHTALYWYRQSLGQGLEFLIYFQGNSAPDKSGLPSDRFSAERTGGSVSTLTIQRTQQEDSAVYLCASSLERGGETQYFGPGTRLLVL.